The rows below give T cell receptor beta chains drawn from one sample of a study of cytomegalovirus exposure and HLA in healthy donors. Using immunoSEQ multiplex PCR, the repertoire was profiled, and TCRdb retains in-frame clones only, with some absent. The table records 150,000 to 200,000 clones, 81% of them present only once. Sequences were obtained from PBMCs. The receptors derive from a young woman in good health and CMV-seropositive. CDR3s include the opening cysteine and the closing phenylalanine or tryptophan. A D gene is named only where the DNA matches it firmly. Clone size, where shown, is once, few, many, or a class for clones that have expanded.

DNA | CDR3 | J | size | D | V
TGTGCCTGGAGTCCTCTCCGGGGGACCCTTAATGAAAAACTGTTTTTT | CAWSPLRGTLNEKLFF | TRBJ1-4 | - | - | TRBV30
TGTGCCAGCAGCCTGGGACAGGGTGAAGCTTTCTTT | CASSLGQGEAFF | TRBJ1-1 | - | TRBD1 | TRBV5-4
TGTGCCAGCAGCCAAGGCTGGACAGCCCGCTCTGGAAACACCATATATTTT | CASSQGWTARSGNTIYF | TRBJ1-3 | - | - | TRBV14
TGCAGCGTTGGGGGACAGGGCGGTCAGCCCCAGCATTTT | CSVGGQGGQPQHF | TRBJ1-5 | - | TRBD1 | TRBV29-1
TGCGCCAGCAGCCGACAATTCTCTAACTATGGCTACACCTTC | CASSRQFSNYGYTF | TRBJ1-2 | - | - | TRBV4-1
TGCGCCAGCAGCTTGTCCGGGGTTCGGGAGCTGTTTTTT | CASSLSGVRELFF | TRBJ2-2 | - | - | TRBV5-1
TGCGCCAGCAGCCAAGTTCTCGGGTCTTCTTACGAGCAGTACTTC | CASSQVLGSSYEQYF | TRBJ2-7 | - | - | TRBV4-1
TGTGCCAGTAGTATTCTGTCAGGAGGCACTGAAGCTTTCTTT | CASSILSGGTEAFF | TRBJ1-1 | - | - | TRBV19
TGTGCCAGCAGCGTAGGTGTCAACCAAGAGACCCAGTACTTC | CASSVGVNQETQYF | TRBJ2-5 | - | - | TRBV9
TGTGCCAGTAGTATCGGGGGACAGGGCTATGGCTACACCTTC | CASSIGGQGYGYTF | TRBJ1-2 | - | TRBD1 | TRBV19
TGTGCTCTGGGACAGAGCAAAAACATTCAGTACTTC | CALGQSKNIQYF | TRBJ2-4 | - | TRBD1 | TRBV25-1
TGTGCCAGCTCAACGCCTATCTCTGGAAACACCATATATTTT | CASSTPISGNTIYF | TRBJ1-3 | - | - | TRBV18
TGTGCCAGCAGTTATGGGTCGGCGGGGAGGGAGACCCAGTACTTC | CASSYGSAGRETQYF | TRBJ2-5 | - | - | TRBV27
TGTGCCAGTAGTAAGGGAGGACACCTCCAAGAGACCCAGTACTTC | CASSKGGHLQETQYF | TRBJ2-5 | - | - | TRBV19
TGTGCCAGTAGTATAGGGGAGCGGGGGCAAGAGACCCAGTACTTC | CASSIGERGQETQYF | TRBJ2-5 | - | TRBD2 | TRBV19
TGCGCCAGCAGCTCCCCCCTAGCCGTCCCTACCAATGAGCAGTTCTTC | CASSSPLAVPTNEQFF | TRBJ2-1 | - | - | TRBV5-1
TGCGCCAGCAGCCATGACAGATACTACGAGCAGTACTTC | CASSHDRYYEQYF | TRBJ2-7 | - | - | TRBV4-3
TGTGCCAGCAGCTTTGGTTCAGGGCCCTATGGCTACACCTTC | CASSFGSGPYGYTF | TRBJ1-2 | once | - | TRBV11-2
TGCAGCGTTGAAGATTGGGGGGGTGGCTACACCTTC | CSVEDWGGGYTF | TRBJ1-2 | - | - | TRBV29-1
TGCGCCAGCAGCTTGGAGGACAGGGTTCTTGACGAGCAGTACTTC | CASSLEDRVLDEQYF | TRBJ2-7 | - | TRBD1 | TRBV5-1
TGTGCCAGCAGCCACAAGCTCGGGTTGGAGGCGGAATCTGGCCCGAATGGCTACACCTTC | CASSHKLGLEAESGPNGYTF | TRBJ1-2 | once | - | TRBV4-2
TGTGCCAGCAGCGTAGAGGACAGCCGCGAGCAGTACTTC | CASSVEDSREQYF | TRBJ2-7 | - | - | TRBV9
TGTGCCAGCTCACTCGCCAGCGGGGGCGGCACAGATACGCAGTATTTT | CASSLASGGGTDTQYF | TRBJ2-3 | - | TRBD2 | TRBV18
TGTGCCAGCAGCTCCCAGCGGAGCAATCAGCCCCAGCATTTT | CASSSQRSNQPQHF | TRBJ1-5 | few | - | TRBV7-2
TGCGCCAGCAGCCAACGCCACGGATTGGAGGGCTACACCTTC | CASSQRHGLEGYTF | TRBJ1-2 | - | - | TRBV4-1
TGTGCCAGCAGTGACCTAGTTTCGGGCTACACCTTC | CASSDLVSGYTF | TRBJ1-2 | - | - | TRBV28
TGCGCCAGCAGCTTGGGCAGCGGGGGCACAGATACGCAGTATTTT | CASSLGSGGTDTQYF | TRBJ2-3 | - | TRBD2 | TRBV5-1
TGTGCCAGCAGCCCCCAAGGGGACAGGGGGCGGGAGACCCAGTACTTC | CASSPQGDRGRETQYF | TRBJ2-5 | - | TRBD1 | TRBV7-3
TGCAGTGCTAGTGGAGGTGGCTACACCTTC | CSASGGGYTF | TRBJ1-2 | few | - | TRBV20-1
TGTGCCAGTCTACAGGGACCGAACACCGGGGAGCTGTTTTTT | CASLQGPNTGELFF | TRBJ2-2 | - | - | TRBV19
TGTGCCAGCAGTACGACAGGGGCCTACGAGCAGTACTTC | CASSTTGAYEQYF | TRBJ2-7 | - | TRBD1 | TRBV6-5
TGCGCCAGCAGCTTGGAGGGGGTTAGAGAGACCCAGTACTTC | CASSLEGVRETQYF | TRBJ2-5 | - | - | TRBV5-1
TGTGCCAGCAGCTTAGACGGTCTTGGCGGGGGGTTGGGTACAGATACGCAGTATTTT | CASSLDGLGGGLGTDTQYF | TRBJ2-3 | few | TRBD2 | TRBV7-6
TGTGCCAGCAGCTTTTCAGTTTCCAACCCTAACTATGGCTACACCTTC | CASSFSVSNPNYGYTF | TRBJ1-2 | - | - | TRBV5-4
TGCGCCAGCAGCCAAGACGGACAGGGTAGGAATTCACCCCTCCACTTT | CASSQDGQGRNSPLHF | TRBJ1-6 | - | TRBD1 | TRBV4-3